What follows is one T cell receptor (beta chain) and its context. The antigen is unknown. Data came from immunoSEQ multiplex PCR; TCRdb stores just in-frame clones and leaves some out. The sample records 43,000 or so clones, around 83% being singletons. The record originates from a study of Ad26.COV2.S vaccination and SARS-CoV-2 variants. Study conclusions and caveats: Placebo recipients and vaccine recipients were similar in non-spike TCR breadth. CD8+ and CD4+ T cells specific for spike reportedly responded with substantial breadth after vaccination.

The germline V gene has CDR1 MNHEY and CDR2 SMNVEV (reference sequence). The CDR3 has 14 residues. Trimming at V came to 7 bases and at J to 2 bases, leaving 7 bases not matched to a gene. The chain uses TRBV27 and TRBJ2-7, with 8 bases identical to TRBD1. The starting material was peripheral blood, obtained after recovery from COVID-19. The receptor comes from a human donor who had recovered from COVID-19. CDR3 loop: CASNGQGAPYEQYF. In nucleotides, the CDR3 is TGTGCCAGCAACGGACAGGGCGCTCCCTACGAGCAGTACTTC.